The subject of this entry is one TCR beta chain. This record comes from a study of shared clonotypes between healthy human individuals. Both subsets, CD45RA+ naive and CD45RA-negative memory, were split from the CD4+ cells. Replicate PCRs for sorted subsets used around 200 ng DNA; this equaled about 30,000 T cell genomes. TCRdb keeps only in-frame clones here, not all; method: immunoSEQ multiplex PCR. Of some 1 million clones in the sample, more than 65% were seen once. Germline CDR1 is SQVTM and CDR2 is ANQGSEA. This CDR3 spans 21 amino acids. The ends lost 4 bases at V and 0 bases at J; junction bases unmatched: 22.

The source of this sequence is a man younger than 35 in good health. This chain joins TRBV29-1 and TRBJ2-1; 9 bases fit TRBD2. Sequencing was carried out using memory CD4+ T cells sorted from blood. Indicated subset: CD45RA-negative fraction. The CDR3 region has the DNA TGCAGCGTTGGTCCGGTCTCTCGTCCTAGCGGGACCAGCAGCTCCTACAATGAGCAGTTCTTC. Protein sequence: CSVGPVSRPSGTSSSYNEQFF.